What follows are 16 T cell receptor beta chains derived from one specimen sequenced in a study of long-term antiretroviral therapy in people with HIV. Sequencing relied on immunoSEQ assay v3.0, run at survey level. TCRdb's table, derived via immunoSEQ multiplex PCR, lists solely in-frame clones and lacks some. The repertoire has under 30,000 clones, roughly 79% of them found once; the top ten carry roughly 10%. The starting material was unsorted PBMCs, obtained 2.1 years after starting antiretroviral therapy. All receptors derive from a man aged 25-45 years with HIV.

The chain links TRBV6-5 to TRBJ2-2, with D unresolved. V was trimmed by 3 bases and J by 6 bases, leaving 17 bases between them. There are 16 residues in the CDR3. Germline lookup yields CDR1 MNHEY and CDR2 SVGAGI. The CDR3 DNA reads TGTGCCAGCAGTTATTATAACAGCCGAGAGGCCGGGGAGCTGTTTTTT. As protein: CASSYYNSREAGELFF.

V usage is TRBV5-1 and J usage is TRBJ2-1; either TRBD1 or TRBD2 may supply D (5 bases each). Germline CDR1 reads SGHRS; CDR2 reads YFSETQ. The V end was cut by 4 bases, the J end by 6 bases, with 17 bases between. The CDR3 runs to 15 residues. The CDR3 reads CASSPRGPATNEQFF. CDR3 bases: TGCGCCAGCAGCCCGAGGGGCCCAGCAACCAATGAGCAGTTCTTC.

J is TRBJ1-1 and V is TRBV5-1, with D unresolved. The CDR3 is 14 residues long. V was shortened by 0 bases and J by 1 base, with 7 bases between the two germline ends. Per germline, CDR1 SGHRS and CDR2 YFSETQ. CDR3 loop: CASSLEGRNTEAFF. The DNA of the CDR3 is TGCGCCAGCAGCTTGGAAGGCAGGAACACTGAAGCTTTCTTT.

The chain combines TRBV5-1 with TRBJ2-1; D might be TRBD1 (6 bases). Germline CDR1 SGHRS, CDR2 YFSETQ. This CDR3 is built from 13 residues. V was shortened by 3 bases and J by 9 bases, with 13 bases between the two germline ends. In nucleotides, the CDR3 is TGCGCCAGCAGCTATTCACAGGGCAGTGAGCAGTTCTTC. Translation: CASSYSQGSEQFF. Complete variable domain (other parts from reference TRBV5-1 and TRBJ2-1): KAGVTQTPRYLIKTRGQQVTLSCSPISGHRSVSWYQQTPGQGLQFLFEYFSETQRNKGNFPGRFSGRQFSNSRSEMNVSTLELGDSALYLCASSYSQGSEQFFGPGTRLTVL.

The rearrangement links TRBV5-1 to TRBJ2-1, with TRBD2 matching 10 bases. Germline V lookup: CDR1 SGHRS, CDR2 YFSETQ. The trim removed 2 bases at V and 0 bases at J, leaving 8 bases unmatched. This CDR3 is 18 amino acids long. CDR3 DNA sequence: TGCGCCAGCAGCTTCAAGGGGACTAGCGCTGGCTCCTACAATGAGCAGTTCTTC. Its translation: CASSFKGTSAGSYNEQFF.

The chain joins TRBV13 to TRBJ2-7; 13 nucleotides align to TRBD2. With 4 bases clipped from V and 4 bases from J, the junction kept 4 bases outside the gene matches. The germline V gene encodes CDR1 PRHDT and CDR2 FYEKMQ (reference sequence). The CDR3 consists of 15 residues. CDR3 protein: CASSSSGLAGYEQYF. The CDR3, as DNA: TGTGCCAGCAGCTCCTCGGGACTAGCGGGATACGAGCAGTACTTC.

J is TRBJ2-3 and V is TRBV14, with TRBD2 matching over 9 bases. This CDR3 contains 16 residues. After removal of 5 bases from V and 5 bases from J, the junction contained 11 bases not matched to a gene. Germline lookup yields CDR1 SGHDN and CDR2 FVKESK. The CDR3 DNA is TGTGCCAGCAGCTCCCTGGCGGGGGGGCCGGAAGATACGCAGTATTTT. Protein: CASSSLAGGPEDTQYF.

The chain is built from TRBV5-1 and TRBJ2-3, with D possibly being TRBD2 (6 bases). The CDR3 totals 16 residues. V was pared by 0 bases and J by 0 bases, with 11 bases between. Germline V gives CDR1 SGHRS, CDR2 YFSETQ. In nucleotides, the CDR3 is TGCGCCAGCAGCTTGGTCGGCGGGATTAGCACAGATACGCAGTATTTT. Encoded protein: CASSLVGGISTDTQYF.

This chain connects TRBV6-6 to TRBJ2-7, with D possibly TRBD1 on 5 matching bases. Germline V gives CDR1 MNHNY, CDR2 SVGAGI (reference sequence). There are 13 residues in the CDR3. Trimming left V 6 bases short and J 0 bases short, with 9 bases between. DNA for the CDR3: TGTGCCAGCAGGCGGACATACTCCTACGAGCAGTACTTC. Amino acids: CASRRTYSYEQYF.

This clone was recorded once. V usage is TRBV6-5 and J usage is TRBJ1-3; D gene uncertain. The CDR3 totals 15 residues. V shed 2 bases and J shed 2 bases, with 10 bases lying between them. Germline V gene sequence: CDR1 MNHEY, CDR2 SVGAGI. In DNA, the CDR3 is TGTGCCAGCAGTTACGGTGTAACAGCTGGAAACACCATATATTTT. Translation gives CASSYGVTAGNTIYF.

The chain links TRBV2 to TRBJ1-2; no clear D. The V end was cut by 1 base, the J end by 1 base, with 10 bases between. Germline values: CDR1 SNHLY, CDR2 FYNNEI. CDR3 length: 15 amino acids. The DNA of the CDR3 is TGTGCCAGCAGTGAAGGAGGGATCTATAACTATGGCTACACCTTC. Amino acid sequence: CASSEGGIYNYGYTF. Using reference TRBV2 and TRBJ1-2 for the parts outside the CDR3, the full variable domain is EPEVTQTPSHQVTQMGQEVILRCVPISNHLYFYWYRQILGQKVEFLVSFYNNEISEKSEIFDDQFSVERPDGSNFTLKIRSTKLEDSAMYFCASSEGGIYNYGYTFGSGTRLTVV.

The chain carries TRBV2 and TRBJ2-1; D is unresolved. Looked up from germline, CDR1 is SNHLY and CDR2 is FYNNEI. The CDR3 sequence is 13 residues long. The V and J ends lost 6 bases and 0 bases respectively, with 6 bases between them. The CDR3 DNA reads TGTGCCAGCAGCCTTAGCTCCTACAATGAGCAGTTCTTC. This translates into CASSLSSYNEQFF.

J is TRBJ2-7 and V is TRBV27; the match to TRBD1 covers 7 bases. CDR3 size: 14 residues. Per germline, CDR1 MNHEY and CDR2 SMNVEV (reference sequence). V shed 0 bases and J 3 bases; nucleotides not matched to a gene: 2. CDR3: CASSLSNRGYEQYF. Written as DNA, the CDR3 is TGTGCCAGCAGTTTATCCAACAGGGGCTACGAGCAGTACTTC.

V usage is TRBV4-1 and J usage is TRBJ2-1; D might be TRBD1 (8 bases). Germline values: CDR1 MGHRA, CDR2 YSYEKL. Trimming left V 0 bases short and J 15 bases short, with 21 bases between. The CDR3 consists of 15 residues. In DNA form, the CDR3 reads TGCGCCAGCAGCCAAGATTTCCTGTGGACAGGGAGGGCGTTCTTC. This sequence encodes CASSQDFLWTGRAFF.

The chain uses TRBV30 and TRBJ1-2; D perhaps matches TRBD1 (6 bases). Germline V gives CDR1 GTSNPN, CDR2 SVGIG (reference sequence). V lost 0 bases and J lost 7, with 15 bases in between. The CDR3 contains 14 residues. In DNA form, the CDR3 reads TGTGCCTGGAGTGTACAGGCATCCAGGGGTGGCTACACCTTC. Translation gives CAWSVQASRGGYTF. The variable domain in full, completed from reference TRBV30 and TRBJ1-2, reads SQTIHQWPATLVQPVGSPLSLECTVEGTSNPNLYWYRQAAGRGLQLLFYSVGIGQISSEVPQNLSASRPQDRQFILSSKKLLLSDSGFYLCAWSVQASRGGYTFGSGTRLTVV.

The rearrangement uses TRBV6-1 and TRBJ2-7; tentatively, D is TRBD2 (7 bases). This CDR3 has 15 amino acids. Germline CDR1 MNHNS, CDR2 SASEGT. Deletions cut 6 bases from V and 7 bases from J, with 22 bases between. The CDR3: CASRGLRGERSEQYF. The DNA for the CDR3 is TGTGCCAGCAGGGGACTAAGGGGGGAAAGATCTGAGCAGTACTTC.